A selection of T cell receptor beta chains follows, all from one sample in a study of early T cells in non-severe SARS-CoV-2 infection. TCRdb re-derived calls from the 5' RACE reads in MiXCR, one entry per CDR3 protein. The sample contains around 50,000 distinct CDR3 sequences, about 9.2% of which appear only once. The sample was whole blood. The origin of the receptors is an adult who was a healthcare worker with PCR-confirmed SARS-CoV-2 infection or an uninfected control (not recorded which). CDR3s include the opening cysteine and the closing phenylalanine or tryptophan. A D gene is named only where the DNA matches it firmly. Not all rows give a size; the values are once, few, many and, for expanded clones, a class.

NA | NA | TRBJ2-6 | TRBV28 | CASSPYQGANVLTF | TGTGCCAGCAGCCCATACCAGGGGGCCAACGTCCTGACTTTC
many | NA | TRBJ2-3 | TRBV4-1 | CASSQELRGDTQYF | TGCGCCAGCAGCCAAGAACTAAGGGGAGATACGCAGTATTTT
NA | NA | TRBJ1-6 | TRBV27 | CASTGPPYNSPLHF | TGTGCCAGCACGGGGCCCCCCTATAATTCACCCCTCCACTTT
many | NA | TRBJ1-1 | TRBV29-1 | CSVGLDGGMSEAFF | TGCAGCGTTGGTCTTGACGGGGGGATGAGTGAAGCTTTCTTT
few | NA | TRBJ1-3 | TRBV30 | CAWSPLSGNTIYF | TGTGCCTGGAGTCCCCTCTCTGGAAACACCATATATTTT
NA | NA | TRBJ1-4 | TRBV12-3/TRBV12-4 | CASSPTRGTNEKLFF | TGTGCCAGCAGCCCCACCAGGGGTACTAATGAAAAACTGTTTTTT
few | NA | TRBJ2-3 | TRBV28 | CASSLVPTGIRTDTQYF | TGTGCCAGCAGTTTAGTCCCCACTGGAATTCGCACAGATACGCAGTATTTT
many | NA | TRBJ2-1 | TRBV11-2 | CASSFSAIEQFF | TGTGCCAGCAGCTTTTCTGCAATTGAGCAGTTCTTC
NA | NA | TRBJ1-1 | TRBV20-1 | CSALRTEETEAFF | TGCAGTGCTCTCCGGACCGAGGAGACTGAAGCTTTCTTT
many | TRBD1 | TRBJ2-4 | TRBV28 | CASSSRGTGVVKNIQYF | TGTGCCAGCAGCTCGCGAGGGACAGGGGTTGTCAAAAACATTCAGTACTTC
NA | NA | TRBJ1-1 | TRBV6-6 | CASSYSGGLNTEAFF | TGTGCCAGCAGTTACTCTGGGGGACTGAACACTGAAGCTTTCTTT
few | NA | TRBJ1-2 | TRBV11-2 | CASSLAGAANGYTF | TGTGCCAGCAGCTTAGCTGGGGCAGCCAATGGCTACACCTTC
NA | TRBD2 | TRBJ2-3 | TRBV11-1 | CASSLAAVAGATDTQYF | TGTGCCAGCAGCTTAGCGGCCGTAGCGGGAGCGACAGATACGCAGTATTTT
few | TRBD2 | TRBJ2-7 | TRBV5-1 | CASSPSLGTRGYEQYF | TGCGCCAGCAGCCCGTCGTTGGGGACTAGGGGCTACGAGCAGTACTTC
NA | TRBD1 | TRBJ1-2 | TRBV20-1 | CSARAGTGTWYGYTF | TGCAGTGCTAGGGCCGGGACAGGAACTTGGTATGGCTACACCTTC
NA | NA | TRBJ1-6 | TRBV28 | CASSHEGGEGSPLHF | TGTGCCAGCAGTCATGAAGGGGGAGAAGGGTCACCCCTCCACTTT
NA | NA | TRBJ2-3 | TRBV7-8 | CASSFARGRPDTQYF | TGTGCCAGCAGCTTCGCACGGGGGCGCCCAGATACGCAGTATTTT
NA | NA | TRBJ1-6 | TRBV9 | CASTGGGNSPLHF | TGTGCCAGCACGGGAGGGGGTAATTCACCCCTCCACTTT
few | NA | TRBJ2-5 | TRBV12-3/TRBV12-4 | CASSFSQQETQYF | TGTGCCAGCAGTTTTAGTCAACAAGAGACCCAGTACTTC
many | NA | TRBJ2-7 | TRBV5-6 | CASSPGLRDYEQYF | TGTGCCAGCAGCCCCGGACTACGAGACTACGAGCAGTACTTC
NA | NA | TRBJ2-7 | TRBV7-9 | CASSALTAAGFYEQYF | TGTGCCAGCAGCGCCTTGACGGCCGCGGGTTTCTACGAGCAGTACTTC
many | TRBD1 | TRBJ2-7 | TRBV3-1 | CASSLPGQTYEQYF | TGTGCCAGCAGCCTTCCGGGACAGACCTACGAGCAGTACTTC
few | NA | TRBJ1-6 | TRBV6-5 | CASSPFAGSSYNSPLHF | TGTGCCAGCAGTCCTTTTGCGGGGAGCTCCTATAATTCACCCCTCCACTTT
NA | NA | TRBJ2-2 | TRBV27 | CASSLVEGGGELFF | TGTGCCAGCAGTTTGGTAGAGGGTGGCGGGGAGCTGTTTTTT
few | TRBD1 | TRBJ1-2 | TRBV25-1 | CASSAAGTGGFGYTF | TGTGCCAGCAGTGCCGCCGGGACAGGGGGATTCGGCTACACCTTC
few | TRBD1 | TRBJ2-1 | TRBV6-2/TRBV6-3 | CASSYATGKEFF | TGTGCCAGCAGTTACGCGACAGGGAAGGAGTTCTTC
few | NA | TRBJ2-2 | TRBV11-2 | CASSLDHSYTGELFF | TGTGCCAGCAGCTTAGATCACTCGTACACCGGGGAGCTGTTTTTT
many | NA | TRBJ1-2 | TRBV6-5 | CASRENSPGPRLYGYTF | TGTGCCAGCAGAGAGAACAGCCCGGGACCGAGACTCTATGGCTACACCTTC
NA | TRBD1 | TRBJ2-3 | TRBV7-8 | CASSLAGRGLGDTQYF | TGTGCCAGCAGCTTAGCGGGCAGGGGGCTAGGGGATACGCAGTATTTT